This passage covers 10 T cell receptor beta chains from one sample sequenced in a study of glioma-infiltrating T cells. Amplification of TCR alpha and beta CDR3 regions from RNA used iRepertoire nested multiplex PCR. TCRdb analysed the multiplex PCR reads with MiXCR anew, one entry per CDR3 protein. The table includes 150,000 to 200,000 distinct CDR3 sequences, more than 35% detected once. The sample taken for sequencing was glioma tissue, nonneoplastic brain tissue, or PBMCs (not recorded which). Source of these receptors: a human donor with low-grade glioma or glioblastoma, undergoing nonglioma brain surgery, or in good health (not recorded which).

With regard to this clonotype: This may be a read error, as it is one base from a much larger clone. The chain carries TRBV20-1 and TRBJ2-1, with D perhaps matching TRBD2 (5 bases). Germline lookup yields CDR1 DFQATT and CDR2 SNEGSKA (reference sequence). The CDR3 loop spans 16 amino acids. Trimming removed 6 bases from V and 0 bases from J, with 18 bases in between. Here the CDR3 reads CSASQARESSYNEQFF. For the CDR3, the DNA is TGCAGTGCCTCCCAGGCTAGGGAGTCCTCCTACAATGAGCAGTTCTTC.

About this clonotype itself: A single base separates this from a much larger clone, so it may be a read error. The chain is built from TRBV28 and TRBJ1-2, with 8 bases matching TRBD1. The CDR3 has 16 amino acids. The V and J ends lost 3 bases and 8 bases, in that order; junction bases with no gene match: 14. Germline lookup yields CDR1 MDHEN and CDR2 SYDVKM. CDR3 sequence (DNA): TGTGCCAGCAGTTTCCCCACCGGGACAGGTGGGATCGGCTACACCTTC. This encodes CASSFPTGTGGIGYTF.

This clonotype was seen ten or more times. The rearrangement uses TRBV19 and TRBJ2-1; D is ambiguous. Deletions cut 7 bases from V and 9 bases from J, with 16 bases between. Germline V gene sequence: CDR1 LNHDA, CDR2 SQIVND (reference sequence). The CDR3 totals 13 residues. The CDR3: CASNDRGTGEQFF. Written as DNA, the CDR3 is TGTGCCAGTAATGACCGAGGCACGGGTGAGCAGTTCTTC.

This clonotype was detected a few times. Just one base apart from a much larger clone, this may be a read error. The CDR3 spells CASLGRCAYGYTF. In DNA, the CDR3 is TGTGCCTCCCTAGGCAGGTGCGCCTATGGCTACACCTTC. V gene TRBV6-1 combines with J gene TRBJ1-2; unclear D gene. V was cut by 11 bases and J by 4 bases, with 17 bases left in between. The CDR3 consists of 13 residues. Per germline, CDR1 MNHNS and CDR2 SASEGT.

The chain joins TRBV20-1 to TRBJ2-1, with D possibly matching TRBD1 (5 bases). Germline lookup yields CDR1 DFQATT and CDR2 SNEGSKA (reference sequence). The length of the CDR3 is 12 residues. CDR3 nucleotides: TGCAGCGCCGTCATTTCTCAGGGTGAGCAGTTCTTC. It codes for CSAVISQGEQFF.

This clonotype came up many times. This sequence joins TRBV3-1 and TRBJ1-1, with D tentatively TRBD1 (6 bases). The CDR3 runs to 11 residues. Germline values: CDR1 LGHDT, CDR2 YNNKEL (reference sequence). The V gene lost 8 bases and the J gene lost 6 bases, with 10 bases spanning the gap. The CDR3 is CASGTLSEAFF. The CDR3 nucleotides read TGTGCCAGCGGGACACTTTCTGAAGCTTTCTTT.

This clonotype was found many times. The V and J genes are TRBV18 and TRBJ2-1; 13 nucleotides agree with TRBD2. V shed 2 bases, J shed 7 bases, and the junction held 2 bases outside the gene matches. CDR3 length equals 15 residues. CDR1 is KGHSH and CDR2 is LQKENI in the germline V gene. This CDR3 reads CASSPGTSGNNEQFF. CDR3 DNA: TGTGCCAGCTCACCAGGGACTAGCGGGAATAATGAGCAGTTCTTC.

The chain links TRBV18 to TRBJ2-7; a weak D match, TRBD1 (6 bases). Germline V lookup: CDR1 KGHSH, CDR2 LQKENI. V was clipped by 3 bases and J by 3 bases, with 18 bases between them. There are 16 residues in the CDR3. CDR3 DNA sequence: TGTGCCAGCTCACCTTACGGGACACAACTATACTACGAGCAGTACTTC. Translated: CASSPYGTQLYYEQYF.

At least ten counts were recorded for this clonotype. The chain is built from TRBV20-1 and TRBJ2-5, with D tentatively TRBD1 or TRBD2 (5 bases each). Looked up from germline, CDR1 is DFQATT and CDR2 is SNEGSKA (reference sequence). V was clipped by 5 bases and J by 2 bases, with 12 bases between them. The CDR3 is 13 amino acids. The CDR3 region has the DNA TGCAGTGCTCCCCGGGGCGGACAAGAGACCCAGTACTTC. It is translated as CSAPRGGQETQYF.

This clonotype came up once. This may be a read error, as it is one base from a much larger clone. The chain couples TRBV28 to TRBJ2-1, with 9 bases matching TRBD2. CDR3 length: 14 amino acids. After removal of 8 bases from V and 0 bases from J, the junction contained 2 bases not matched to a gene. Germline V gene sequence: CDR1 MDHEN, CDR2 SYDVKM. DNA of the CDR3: TGTGCCAGCGGGACTAGCTGCTCCTACAATGAGCAGTTCTTC. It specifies CASGTSCSYNEQFF.